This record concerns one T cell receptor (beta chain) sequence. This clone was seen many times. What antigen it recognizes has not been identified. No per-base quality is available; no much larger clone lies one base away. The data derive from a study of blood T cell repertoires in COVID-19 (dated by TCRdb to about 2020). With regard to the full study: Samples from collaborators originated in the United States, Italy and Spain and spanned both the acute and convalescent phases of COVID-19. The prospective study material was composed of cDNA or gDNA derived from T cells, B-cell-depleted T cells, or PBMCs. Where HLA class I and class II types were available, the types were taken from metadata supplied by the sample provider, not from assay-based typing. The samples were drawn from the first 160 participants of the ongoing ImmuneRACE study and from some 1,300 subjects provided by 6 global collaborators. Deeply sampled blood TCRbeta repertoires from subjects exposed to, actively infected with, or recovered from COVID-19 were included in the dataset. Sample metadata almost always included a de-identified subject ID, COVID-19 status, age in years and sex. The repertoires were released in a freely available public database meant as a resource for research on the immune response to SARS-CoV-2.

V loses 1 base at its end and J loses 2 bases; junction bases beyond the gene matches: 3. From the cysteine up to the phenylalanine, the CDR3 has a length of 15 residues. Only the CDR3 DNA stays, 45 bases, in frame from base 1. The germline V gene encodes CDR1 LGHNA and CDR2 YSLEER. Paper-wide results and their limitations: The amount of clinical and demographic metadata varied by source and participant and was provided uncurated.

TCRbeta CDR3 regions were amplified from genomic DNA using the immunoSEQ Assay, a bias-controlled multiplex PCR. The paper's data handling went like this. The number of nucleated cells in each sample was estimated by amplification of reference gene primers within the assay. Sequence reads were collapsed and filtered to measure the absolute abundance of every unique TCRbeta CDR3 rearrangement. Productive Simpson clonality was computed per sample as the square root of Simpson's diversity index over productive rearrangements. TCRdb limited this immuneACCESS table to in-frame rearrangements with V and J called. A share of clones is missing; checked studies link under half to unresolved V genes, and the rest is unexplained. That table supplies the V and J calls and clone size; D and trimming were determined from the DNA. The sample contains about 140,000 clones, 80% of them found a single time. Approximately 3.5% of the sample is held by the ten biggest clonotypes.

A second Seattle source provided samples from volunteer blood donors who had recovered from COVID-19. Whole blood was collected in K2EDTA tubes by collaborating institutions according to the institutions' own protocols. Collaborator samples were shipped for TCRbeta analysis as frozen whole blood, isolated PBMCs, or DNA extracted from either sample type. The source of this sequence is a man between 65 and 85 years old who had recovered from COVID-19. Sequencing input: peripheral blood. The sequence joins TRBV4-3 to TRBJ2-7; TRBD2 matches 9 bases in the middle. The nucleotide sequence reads TGCGCCAGCAGCCAAGGACTAGCGGAGGCCTACGAGCAGTACTTC. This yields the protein CASSQGLAEAYEQYF.